Below, 2 T cell receptor beta chains from the same sample are listed, as sequenced in a study of blood T cells in healthy people across ages. For the second PCR, which ran for about 6 to 11 cycles, a sample-barcoded 5' primer and a J-beta primer mix were used. Using its own MiXCR run on the 5' RACE reads, TCRdb lists one record per CDR3 protein. The sample includes some 1.5 million distinct CDR3 sequences, roughly 27% of them seen just once. The sample consisted of blood. These receptors were collected from a woman aged 30 to 39 in good health.

This clonotype was found a few times. The junction does not match germline at one end; this may be a read error. The chain employs TRBV9 and TRBJ2-3; 10 bases map to TRBD2. Germline lookup yields CDR1 SGDLS and CDR2 YYNGEE. This CDR3 is 15 amino acids long. The CDR3 loop is CANSVRLAGPDTQYF. Here the CDR3 DNA reads TGTGCCAACAGCGTCCGACTAGCGGGCCCAGATACGCAGTATTTT.

A few counts support this clonotype. V and J are TRBV5-1 and TRBJ2-7, with TRBD1 matching 7 bases. The CDR3 is made up of 15 amino acids. After removal of 0 bases from V and 3 bases from J, the junction contained 6 bases not matched to a gene. CDR1 SGHRS and CDR2 YFSETQ come from the germline V gene. The DNA for the CDR3 is TGCGCCAGCAGCTTGGATCTCCCAGGGGGCTACGAGCAGTACTTC. Residues: CASSLDLPGGYEQYF. Supplemented by reference TRBV5-1 and TRBJ2-7, the full variable domain reads KAGVTQTPRYLIKTRGQQVTLSCSPISGHRSVSWYQQTPGQGLQFLFEYFSETQRNKGNFPGRFSGRQFSNSRSEMNVSTLELGDSALYLCASSLDLPGGYEQYFGPGTRLTVT.